This T cell receptor (beta chain) was documented in a study of cytomegalovirus exposure and HLA in healthy donors (dated by TCRdb to between 2016 and 2019). Looking at the study overall: According to an earlier analysis of several hundred of the donors, about 179 million T cells yielded 117 million unique TCR beta sequences and roughly 280 Gb of sequence data. Donor age, sex, ethnicity and CMV serostatus were collected together with the repertoire data. Among 300 to 500 genotyped donors of the cohort, an average of around 250,000 unique TCR beta nucleotide sequences was sequenced per donor, of which roughly 17% were non-productive. To study patterns of TCR occurrence, a later analysis re-analyzed previously published TCR beta repertoires from around 660 donors and added high-resolution HLA genotyping. To predict cytomegalovirus infection status, the study combined high-throughput TCR immunosequencing, statistical association of individual TCRs with disease status, and machine learning. In an earlier analysis of over 550 of the donors, high-throughput TCR beta sequencing was used to judge whether each TCR beta V gene segment behaved as functional or pseudogenic. About 280 gigabases of sequencing data and 70 million to 95 million unique TCR sequences made up an early release that covered fewer than 650 HLA-typed donors. In the later analysis, no new phenotypic data were used to find candidate immune exposures; instead, reliance was placed on TCR beta sequences and their occurrence across donors. Along with the approximately 620-subject first cohort, a separate validation cohort of over a hundred different subjects was used. Typing coverage differed by locus: A, B, C, DRB1 and DQB1 were typed in roughly 620-640 donors, DQA1 in roughly 510, DPA1 in over 600, and DPB1 in 400 to 490. Of the approximately 400 genotyped donors, approximately 81% were placed in the genetic ancestry cluster associated with self-reported Caucasian donors. Every discovery cohort repertoire had been produced on one sequencing platform. Because of strong linkage in the cohort, a few DR-DQ haplotypes were treated as single units for association and clustering. In a later genetic analysis, genome-wide SNP genotypes for about 60% of the 666 donors were used, and that subset was treated as a discovery cohort. The study was designed to test whether signatures of past pathogen exposure could be identified by cataloging public T cell receptors. HLA typing included class I and class II loci at four-digit resolution. The study used immunosequencing to profile the T cell repertoires of about 670 subjects and linked those repertoires to cytomegalovirus serostatus. Overall study results and their limits: While some public TCRs were present in many individuals, most TCR sequences turned up only very rarely across donors. Several of the top co-occurrence clusters appeared to be linked to parvovirus B19, influenza, CMV and Epstein-Barr virus, according to a later analysis. An association between a missense DCLRE1C variant and V-gene and J-gene trimming of TCR beta chains was found in a later genetic analysis and replicated in an independent cohort. A later analysis found that HLA-associated TCR beta chains were more clonally expanded and had lower generation probabilities than equally common non-associated chains. A group of highly shared sequence variants was considered likely to be a technical artifact of the sequencing pipeline. In an earlier analysis of over 550 of the donors, most TCR beta V segments were observed in productive rearrangements about 87% or about 30% of the time, broadly matching IMGT annotations. Correlated functional status among segregating V segments might be attributable to linkage disequilibrium, but an unknown experimental factor could not be ruled out. A further reported finding was that TCR beta sequences accurately predicted the HLA-A and HLA-B alleles for most subjects in the first cohort. In both the original and validation cohorts, the classifier was reported to diagnose cytomegalovirus status with high specificity and sensitivity. When HLA alleles, especially DR and DQ, strongly co-occurred, attributing TCR associations to individual alleles was difficult. In a later analysis, the rate of TCR association differed among HLA loci, with DRB1 alleles having the most associated TCRs and HLA-C alleles having the fewest. The cohort was sequenced for TCR beta chains only, and without alpha or paired-chain data the features that could be detected were limited. HLA typing was unavailable for some donors at each locus, so association tests used only the typed subset. In vitro tests confirmed that a few of the cytomegalovirus-associated TCR beta chains recognize cytomegalovirus antigens. At a false discovery rate of 0.05, a later analysis linked some 17,000 TCR beta sequences to specific HLA alleles. The earlier analysis of approximately 560 of the donors excluded roughly 17 rarely observed V segments, including chromosome 9 orphons, because counts were too low. The study listed approximately 150 TCR beta chains as associated with cytomegalovirus. The authors suggested that the approach could potentially be extended to other disease states and immunological phenotypes. A later genetic analysis reported fewer N-insertions in productive TCRs among donors in an Asian-associated ancestry cluster than the roughly 700-donor mean. The 87-base-pair reads could not distinguish some IMGT-functional V segments, including TRBV6-2 and TRBV6-3, so those segments were excluded. Roughly uniform sequencing depth across donors was assumed in presence/absence analyses, although this assumption may not hold. In a later analysis, most CMV-associated TCR beta chains were found to appear HLA-restricted, with HLA associations seemingly driven largely by CMV exposure. The only immune exposure information available for the cohort was CMV serostatus.

Libraries came from the immunoSEQ multiplex PCR assay. For the multiplex PCR, a mixture combining 60 forward primers for TCR Vbeta segments and 13 reverse primers for TCR Jbeta segments was used. The CDR3 region of rearranged TCR beta genes was amplified from genomic DNA by a multiplex PCR assay. The amplified TCR beta libraries were sequenced on the Illumina HiSeq System as 87-base-pair reads. The original pipeline was this. A later analysis tallied roughly 78 million unique TCR beta chains across the 666 repertoires, and roughly 11 million of those chains were shared by two or more donors. A nearest-neighbor algorithm error-corrected the raw reads and collapsed the reads into unique sequences, merging closely related sequences to remove PCR and sequencing errors. Alignment of CDR3 sequences to IMGT reference sequences was used to assign V, D and J gene segments. For a sequence to be retained, a match of at least six nucleotides to both a V gene segment and a J gene segment was required. Rearrangements were classified as productive when the CDR3 lacked stop codons and remained in frame with V and J, and all other rearrangements were classified as non-productive. Following IMGT convention, CDR3 was defined as the stretch from the second conserved V-encoded cysteine to the conserved J-encoded phenylalanine. Sequences without an unambiguous match to a single V gene segment were excluded from the earlier analysis of over 500 of the donors. An earlier analysis of over 450 of the donors classified V segments as functional when productive rearrangements were above 56.7% and as segregating when the standard deviation between donors was above 5%. A statistical classification framework was developed to diagnose cytomegalovirus status using the catalog of TCR beta chain sequences. In a later analysis, TCR nucleotide sequences were compared against IMGT/GENE-DB human TR gene sequences so that V and J genes could be assigned. The TCRdist pipeline was used in a later analysis to assign CDR3 sequences and most-parsimonious VDJ recombination scenarios. In a later analysis, each TCR beta chain was defined by its CDR3 amino acid sequence together with its V-gene family, and reads lacking a unique V-gene family were excluded. To address suspected cross-contamination and a sequencing artifact, a later analysis removed approximately 600 highly shared, low-generation-probability nucleotide sequences. In a later analysis, a clonal expansion index for each public chain was calculated from normalized within-repertoire ranks of inferred template counts. In a later analysis, generation probabilities were computed with a VDJ recombination model fitted to out-of-frame rearrangements, and the resulting probabilities were checked against IGoR. Hypergeometric tests were used in a later analysis to score TCR-TCR, TCR-HLA and TCR-CMV co-occurrence, with a repertoire-size bias correction applied to the TCR pairs. To estimate false discovery rates, a later analysis permuted the HLA or CMV assignments 20 times. In a later analysis, co-occurring TCRs were grouped using DBSCAN, and TCRdist sequence similarity was added for clustering within HLA-allele-positive subsets. Repertoires with fewer than 30,000 or more than 120,000 public chains, plus five repertoires with anomalous nucleotide sharing, were excluded from co-occurrence clustering. Held by TCRdb, this immuneACCESS table contains in-frame sequences only and omits some clones. Under half of the omission traces to an unresolved V gene where checked; the cause of the rest is unknown. V and J calls and clone size are given by that table; D and trimming were obtained from the DNA. A total of just over 95,000 clones appear in this sample, roughly three quarters of them only once. Around 4.5% of the sample is in the top ten clones.

This clone is a singleton in its sample. Its antigen is unknown. The sample holds no much larger clone one base away, and base qualities are not on file. The cohort was made up of about 610 healthy bone marrow donors. Cohort members were all nominally healthy when sampled, although unrecorded immune exposures were likely present. The donor was CMV seronegative and was included in the group of about 400 seronegative cohort members. Each donor provided a peripheral blood sample, and peripheral blood mononuclear cells were used for TCR beta sequencing. The Qiagen DNeasy Blood Extraction Kit was used to extract genomic DNA from the blood cell samples. According to the germline V gene (reference sequence), CDR1 reads SGHAT and CDR2 reads FQDESV. The V end loses 5 bases and the J end loses 6 bases, and a stretch of 7 bases separates them. Taken from cysteine to phenylalanine, the CDR3 has 11 residues. Solely the CDR3 DNA is kept, with 33 bases framed from the first base.

Sequencing used PBMCs. This clonotype originated in a woman aged 40-49 years in good health and CMV-seronegative. The sequence links TRBV11-1 to TRBJ1-2, with TRBD1 tentatively as D gene (6 bases match). The CDR3 reads as follows: CASSQGHGYTF. The sequenced DNA is TGTGCCAGCAGCCAGGGGCATGGCTACACCTTC.